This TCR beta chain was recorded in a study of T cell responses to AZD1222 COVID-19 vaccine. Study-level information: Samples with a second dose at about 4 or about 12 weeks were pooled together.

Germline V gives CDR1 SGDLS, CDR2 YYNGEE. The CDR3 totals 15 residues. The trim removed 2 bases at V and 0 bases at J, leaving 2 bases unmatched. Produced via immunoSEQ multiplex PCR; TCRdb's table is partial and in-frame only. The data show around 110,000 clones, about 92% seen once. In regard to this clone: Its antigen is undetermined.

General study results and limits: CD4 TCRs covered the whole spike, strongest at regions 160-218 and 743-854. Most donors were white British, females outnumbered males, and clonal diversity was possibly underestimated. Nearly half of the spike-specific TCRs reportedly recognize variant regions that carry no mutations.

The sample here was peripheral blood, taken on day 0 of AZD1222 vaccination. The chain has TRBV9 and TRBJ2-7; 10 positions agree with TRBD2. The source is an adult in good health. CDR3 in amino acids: CASSVSGRSSYEQYF. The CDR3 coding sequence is TGTGCCAGCAGCGTTAGCGGGAGGAGCTCCTACGAGCAGTACTTC. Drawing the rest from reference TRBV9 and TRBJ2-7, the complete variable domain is DSGVTQTPKHLITATGQRVTLRCSPRSGDLSVYWYQQSLDQGLQFLIQYYNGEERAKGNILERFSAQQFPDLHSELNLSSLELGDSALYFCASSVSGRSSYEQYFGPGTRLTVT.